This T cell receptor beta chain was profiled in a study of blood T cell repertoires in COVID-19. The CDR3 runs to 19 residues. V shed 0 bases and J 4 bases; nucleotides not matched to a gene: 14. TCRdb's copy holds only in-frame clones and misses some; the assay was immunoSEQ multiplex PCR. This table holds roughly 200,000 clones, around nine tenths found once. The sequencing input was peripheral blood. The chain couples TRBV23-1 to TRBJ2-5; 10 bases are shared with TRBD2. TRBV23-1 is noted as an ORF with a role that remains uncertain. This sequence was found in a man aged 45-60 years with COVID-19, enrolled during active disease. The CDR3 reads CASSQSPTRASGSGETQYF. The CDR3 DNA sequence: TGCGCCAGCAGTCAATCACCTACCCGAGCTAGCGGGAGTGGAGAGACCCAGTACTTC.